This T cell receptor beta chain is from a study of shared clonotypes between healthy human individuals. CDR1 and CDR2 (germline): MNHNS, SASEGT. Trimming took 10 bases from V and 0 from J, leaving 14 bases between them. The CDR3 loop spans 14 amino acids. The naive CD8 subset, CD45RO-negative cells positively selected for CCR7, excluded terminally differentiated effector memory CD45RA+ cells. Produced via immunoSEQ multiplex PCR; TCRdb's table is partial and in-frame only. The sample holds some 800,000 clones, 85% to 95% seen once. What was sequenced was naive CD8+ T cells sorted from blood. This sequence was found in a man aged 25-45 years in good health. The chain uses TRBV6-1 and TRBJ2-3, with D perhaps matching TRBD1 or TRBD2 (5 bases each). The CDR3 bases are TGTGCCATCTTTCCGGGACGAAGCACAGATACGCAGTATTTT. Its protein is CAIFPGRSTDTQYF.